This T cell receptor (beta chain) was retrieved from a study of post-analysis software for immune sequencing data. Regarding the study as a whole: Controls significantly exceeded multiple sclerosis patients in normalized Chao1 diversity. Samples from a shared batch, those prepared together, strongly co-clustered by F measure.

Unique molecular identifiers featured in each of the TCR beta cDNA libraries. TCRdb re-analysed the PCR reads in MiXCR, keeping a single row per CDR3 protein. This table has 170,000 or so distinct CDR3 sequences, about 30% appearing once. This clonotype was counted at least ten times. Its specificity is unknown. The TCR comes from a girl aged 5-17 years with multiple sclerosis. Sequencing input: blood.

The CDR3 spells CASSLEQGSYEQYF. The CDR3 region has the DNA TGTGCCAGCAGCTTAGAGCAGGGCTCCTACGAGCAGTACTTC. The chain joins TRBV7-6 to TRBJ2-7; D is perhaps TRBD1 (5 bases). Per germline, CDR1 SGHVS and CDR2 FNYEAQ. The CDR3 sequence is 14 residues long. V gave up 1 base and J gave up 0 bases, with 7 bases separating them.